Below, 6 T cell receptor beta chains from the same sample are listed, as sequenced in a study of T cell responses to AZD1222 COVID-19 vaccine. TCRdb's copy holds only in-frame clones and misses some; the assay was immunoSEQ multiplex PCR. Counted here are some 190,000 clones, about 90% occurring once; the ten biggest clones make up roughly 7.7%. Sample: peripheral blood, taken on day 0 of AZD1222 vaccination. The receptors here all came from an adult in good health.

CDR3 DNA sequence: TGCGCCAGCAGCCCACGACAGGGTCGTTCCTCTGGAAACACCATATATTTT. It yields the protein CASSPRQGRSSGNTIYF. The chain recombines TRBV4-1 with TRBJ1-3, with 7 bases lining up with TRBD1. Losses at the gene ends were 4 bases for V and 0 bases for J; bases not matched to a gene: 9. This CDR3 is 17 amino acids long. Germline V gene lookup returns CDR1 MGHRA and CDR2 YSYEKL.

CDR3: CAISGTGQADTQYF. In DNA form, the CDR3 reads TGTGCCATCAGTGGCACAGGACAGGCAGATACGCAGTATTTT. This chain uses TRBV10-3 with TRBJ2-3, with TRBD1 matching over 7 bases. V shed 4 bases and J 4 bases; nucleotides not matched to a gene: 5. The CDR3 consists of 14 residues. CDR1 and CDR2 (germline): ENHRY, SYGVKD.

This sequence joins TRBV7-9 and TRBJ2-3, with 11 bases lining up with TRBD1. The V gene's germline CDR1 is SEHNR and CDR2 FQNEAQ (reference sequence). V lost 2 bases, J lost 3 bases, and 4 bases stayed unmatched. CDR3 length: 16 residues. The CDR3 nucleotides read TGTGCCAGCAGCTTACGGACAGGGGGCATAACAGATACGCAGTATTTT. As protein: CASSLRTGGITDTQYF.

The genes are TRBV7-6 and TRBJ2-1; TRBD2 matches 13 bases. J gave up 0 bases and V 2 bases, and 4 bases lay outside the gene matches. CDR1 SGHVS and CDR2 FNYEAQ come from the germline V gene. This CDR3 comprises 18 residues. CDR3 bases: TGTGCCAGCAGCTTATTACTAGCGGGGGGGAGCTCCTACAATGAGCAGTTCTTC. Amino acids: CASSLLLAGGSSYNEQFF. The full variable domain, completed using reference TRBV7-6 and TRBJ2-1, is GAGVSQSPRYKVTKRGQDVALRCDPISGHVSLYWYRQALGQGPEFLTYFNYEAQQDKSGLPNDRFSAERPEGSISTLTIQRTEQRDSAMYRCASSLLLAGGSSYNEQFFGPGTRLTVL.

The gene calls are TRBV4-1 and TRBJ2-7, with D possibly TRBD2 on 6 matching bases. With 3 bases removed from V and 6 bases from J, the gap between germline ends came to 9 bases. The germline V gene encodes CDR1 MGHRA and CDR2 YSYEKL. CDR3 length: 12 amino acids. The CDR3 region has the DNA TGCGCCAGCAGCCAGGGGGGTAGCGAGCAGTACTTC. Protein sequence: CASSQGGSEQYF.

The J gene is TRBJ1-1, the V gene TRBV27; 9 bases align to TRBD1. The CDR3 runs 16 residues. In germline, CDR1 is MNHEY, CDR2 SMNVEV (reference sequence). V dropped 0 bases and J dropped 11; count of bases not matched to a gene: 13. The CDR3 nucleotides read TGTGCCAGCAGTTTATCGGGAGCTGGGACAGGGTTTGGGGCTTTCTTT. Its protein product is CASSLSGAGTGFGAFF.